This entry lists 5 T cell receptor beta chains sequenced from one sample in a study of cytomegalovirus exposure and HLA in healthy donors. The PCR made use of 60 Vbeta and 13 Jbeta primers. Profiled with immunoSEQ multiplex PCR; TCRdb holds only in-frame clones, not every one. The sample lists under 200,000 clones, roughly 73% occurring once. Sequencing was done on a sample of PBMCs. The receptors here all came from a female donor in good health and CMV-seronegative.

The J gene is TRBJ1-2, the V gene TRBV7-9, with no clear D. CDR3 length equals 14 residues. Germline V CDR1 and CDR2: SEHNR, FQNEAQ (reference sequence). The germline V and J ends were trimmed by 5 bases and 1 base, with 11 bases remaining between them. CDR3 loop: CASSRRGNNYGYTF. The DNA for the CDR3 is TGTGCCAGCAGCCGCCGCGGCAATAACTATGGCTACACCTTC.

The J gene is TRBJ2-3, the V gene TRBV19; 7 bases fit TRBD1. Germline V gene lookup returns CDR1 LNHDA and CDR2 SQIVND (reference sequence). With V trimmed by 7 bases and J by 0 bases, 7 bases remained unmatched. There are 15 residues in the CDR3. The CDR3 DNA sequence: TGTGCCAGTACTATCCGGGACAGCAGCACAGATACGCAGTATTTT. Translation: CASTIRDSSTDTQYF.

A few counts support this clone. The CDR3 loop reads CSVDGDGYTF. CDR3 nucleotides: TGCAGCGTTGACGGGGATGGCTACACCTTC. This chain links TRBV29-1 with TRBJ1-2; D uncertain. V gave up 3 bases and J gave up 6 bases, with 5 bases separating them. CDR1 SQVTM and CDR2 ANQGSEA come from the germline V gene. This CDR3 comprises 10 residues. Complete variable domain (other parts from reference TRBV29-1 and TRBJ1-2): SAVISQKPSRDICQRGTSLTIQCQVDSQVTMMFWYRQQPGQSLTLIATANQGSEATYESGFVIDKFPISRPNLTFSTLTVSNMSPEDSSIYLCSVDGDGYTFGSGTRLTVV.

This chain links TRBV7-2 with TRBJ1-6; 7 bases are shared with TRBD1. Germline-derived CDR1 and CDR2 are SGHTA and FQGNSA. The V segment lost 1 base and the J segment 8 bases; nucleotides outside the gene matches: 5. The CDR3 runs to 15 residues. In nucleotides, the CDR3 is TGTGCCAGCAGCTTAGGGGACAGATTCCATTCACCCCTCCACTTT. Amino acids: CASSLGDRFHSPLHF.

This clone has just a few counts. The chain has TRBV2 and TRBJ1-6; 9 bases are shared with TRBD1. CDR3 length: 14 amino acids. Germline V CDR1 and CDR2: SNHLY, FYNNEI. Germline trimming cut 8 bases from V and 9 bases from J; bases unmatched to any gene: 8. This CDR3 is CASQDRGEISPLHF. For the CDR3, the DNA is TGTGCCAGCCAAGACAGGGGGGAAATTTCACCCCTCCACTTT.